This T cell receptor (beta chain) was observed in a study of blood T cell repertoires in COVID-19. Study-wide background: The study drew acute and convalescent COVID-19 samples from the United States, Italy and Spain. Sample material is recorded as cDNA or gDNA derived from T cells, B-cell-depleted T cells, or PBMCs.

Points on this clone: A junction end diverges from the germline sequence, so it may reflect a read error.

In the authors' methods: The authors estimated nucleated cell counts from reference gene primer amplification. This table comes from immunoSEQ multiplex PCR, and its TCRdb copy is limited to in-frame clones, with some not included. D and trimming were read from the DNA, whereas the V and J calls and clone size are those reported in that table. The sample carries under 250,000 clones, about four fifths recorded once. The CDR3 totals 16 residues. Germline V gene lookup returns CDR1 LGHDT and CDR2 YNNKEL (reference sequence). This TCR was sampled from a man aged 50-59 years with acute or convalescent COVID-19. Source material: peripheral blood. This chain connects TRBV3-1 (or the pseudogene TRBV3-2) to TRBJ1-4; 8 positions agree with TRBD1. The CDR3 DNA follows: TGTGCCAGCAGCCAATCCCCAGGGGGCTTAGGGGAAAAACTATTTTTT. This gives the protein CASSQSPGGLGEKLFF.